This TCR beta chain was obtained from a study of blood T cells in healthy people across ages. Study-level results: With unsorted PBMCs, a conclusive comparison of naive versus antigen-experienced cells was not possible.

The V and J ends lost 0 bases and 9 bases, in that order; junction bases with no gene match: 4. Per the germline V gene, CDR1 is LGHNA and CDR2 is YSLEER. This CDR3 region has 15 residues. It was with a sample-barcoded 5' primer and a J-beta primer mix that a second PCR of roughly 6 to 12 cycles was run. Via MiXCR, TCRdb re-called the 5' RACE reads, giving one row per CDR3 protein. This table has 800,000 to 950,000 distinct CDR3 sequences, around 46% appearing once. Whenever a sample was processed, at least 7 million PBMCs were isolated. This clonotype appeared a few times. Its target is unknown. This TCR was sampled from a man aged 25-45 years in good health. The rearrangement joins TRBV4-3 to TRBJ1-6, with 8 bases identical to TRBD1. The specimen sequenced was blood. The CDR3 DNA sequence: TGCGCCAGCAGCCAAGATAGGACAGGGAGTTCACCCCTCCACTTT. This encodes CASSQDRTGSSPLHF.